One sample yielded the 20 T cell receptor beta chains listed below, sequenced in a study of blood T cell repertoires in COVID-19. Assay: immunoSEQ multiplex PCR; the TCRdb copy retains only in-frame clones and omits some. There are roughly 190,000 clones in the sample; 82% occur only once, and around 8% lies in the top ten. Material for sequencing was peripheral blood. The receptors were sampled from a woman aged 55-70 years with COVID-19, enrolled during active disease.

The CDR3 is CASSLGQLQSPLHF. CDR3 DNA sequence: TGCGCCAGCAGCTTGGGACAGCTGCAGTCACCCCTCCACTTT. The chain combines TRBV5-1 with TRBJ1-6, with D maybe TRBD1 (5 bases). Trimming left V 0 bases short and J 10 bases short, with 11 bases between. Germline V gene lookup returns CDR1 SGHRS and CDR2 YFSETQ. This CDR3 spans 14 amino acids.

This clone has a single count. This chain uses TRBV28 with TRBJ1-6; D is unclear. The CDR3 is 16 amino acids. Germline V gives CDR1 MDHEN, CDR2 SYDVKM. The V gene lost 6 bases and the J gene lost 8 bases, with 20 bases spanning the gap. The CDR3 sequence is CASREGLASDYSPLHF. CDR3 DNA sequence: TGTGCCAGCAGGGAGGGTCTGGCCTCCGATTATTCACCCCTCCACTTT.

This sequence joins TRBV15 and TRBJ1-1, with D unresolved. The CDR3 runs to 15 residues. Trimming took off 0 bases at V and 2 bases at J, with 10 bases between the two ends. Germline CDR1 reads LNHNV; CDR2 reads YYDKDF (reference sequence). In DNA, the CDR3 is TGTGCCACCAGCAGAGAAGGGAGCCTAAACACTGAAGCTTTCTTT. This gives the protein CATSREGSLNTEAFF.

The chain couples TRBV6-4 to TRBJ2-3; TRBD1 aligns across 9 bases. J lost 8 bases, V lost 1 base, and 19 bases had no gene match. Germline CDR1 and CDR2: MRHNA and SNTAGT. This CDR3 is built from 19 residues. CDR3 in amino acids: CASSDYRILRDRASGTQYF. The CDR3 bases are TGTGCCAGCAGTGACTATCGAATCCTTCGGGACAGGGCGTCGGGTACGCAGTATTTT.

The chain joins TRBV11-1 to TRBJ2-7; TRBD1 might be the D (5 bases). Germline CDR1 and CDR2: SGHAT and FQDESV (reference sequence). CDR3 length equals 15 residues. V was clipped by 4 bases and J by 1 base, with 14 bases between them. CDR3: CASSYLDSSSYEQYF. CDR3 nucleotides: TGTGCCAGCAGCTACCTAGACAGTTCATCCTACGAGCAGTACTTC.

V and J are TRBV6-5 and TRBJ1-2; D perhaps matches TRBD1 (6 bases). The CDR3 is made up of 13 amino acids. Germline V gene data show CDR1 as MNHEY and CDR2 as SVGAGI. Trimming shortened V by 5 bases and J by 8 bases, and 15 bases separated the two germline ends. This chain's CDR3 is CASSRDIMGGYTF. The DNA of the CDR3 is TGTGCCAGCAGTAGGGACATAATGGGGGGCTACACCTTC.

The chain links TRBV9 to TRBJ2-6; 11 nucleotides agree with TRBD1. This CDR3 is 17 amino acids long. Trimming at V came to 3 bases and at J to 4 bases, leaving 6 bases not matched to a gene. Looked up from germline, CDR1 is SGDLS and CDR2 is YYNGEE. The DNA of the CDR3 is TGTGCCAGCAGCGCCTGGACAGGGGGCAGAGGGGCCAACGTCCTGACTTTC. Translation gives CASSAWTGGRGANVLTF.

The V gene is TRBV28, the J gene TRBJ2-7; the D is unclear. V lost 3 bases to trimming and J lost 5 bases, with 8 bases between them. CDR3 length equals 12 residues. Germline V CDR1 and CDR2: MDHEN, SYDVKM. The CDR3 loop reads CASSFGSDEQYV. The CDR3 DNA is TGTGCCAGCAGTTTTGGTAGTGACGAGCAGTACGTC.

The J gene is TRBJ1-2, the V gene TRBV28, with TRBD1 matching over 9 bases. Germline trimming cut 2 bases from V and 6 bases from J; bases unmatched to any gene: 10. The germline CDR1 and CDR2 sequences are MDHEN and SYDVKM. The length of the CDR3 is 16 residues. Here the CDR3 reads CASSLIGTGSVNGYTF. As DNA, the CDR3 is TGTGCCAGCAGTTTAATTGGGACAGGGTCTGTCAATGGCTACACCTTC.

The chain joins TRBV2 to TRBJ2-2, with 10 bases matching TRBD1. Per germline, CDR1 SNHLY and CDR2 FYNNEI. The CDR3 length is 14 residues. J lost 7 bases, V lost 6 bases, and 5 bases had no gene match. The CDR3 protein is CASRTGGVFGELFF. Here the CDR3 DNA reads TGTGCCAGCAGGACAGGGGGCGTTTTCGGGGAGCTGTTTTTT.

The rearrangement links TRBV28 to TRBJ2-7, with a tentative D call TRBD2 (6 bases). The CDR3 extends over 12 amino acids. Germline V lookup: CDR1 MDHEN, CDR2 SYDVKM. Trimming removed 2 bases from V and 6 bases from J, with 8 bases in between. CDR3 in amino acids: CASSLATSEQYF. The CDR3 coding sequence is TGTGCCAGCAGTTTAGCGACTAGCGAGCAGTACTTC.

The chain has TRBV6-5 and TRBJ1-3, with 8 bases fitting TRBD1. The ends lost 2 bases at V and 3 bases at J; junction bases unmatched: 6. Germline CDR1 reads MNHEY; CDR2 reads SVGAGI. The CDR3 loop spans 16 amino acids. In DNA form, the CDR3 reads TGTGCCAGCAGTTACGGCGGGACAGGTAGTGGAAACACCATATATTTT. Translation gives CASSYGGTGSGNTIYF.

The gene calls are TRBV5-1 and TRBJ2-1, with 7 bases lining up with TRBD1. The germline V gene encodes CDR1 SGHRS and CDR2 YFSETQ. The CDR3 covers 17 residues. Losses at the gene ends were 5 bases for V and 0 bases for J; bases not matched to a gene: 11. The CDR3 sequence is CASRPGQPASSYNEQFF. CDR3 DNA sequence: TGCGCCAGCAGACCGGGACAGCCAGCCAGCTCCTACAATGAGCAGTTCTTC.

This clone has ten or more counts. V and J are TRBV19 and TRBJ1-4, with D hard to call. This CDR3 is 15 amino acids long. The germline V and J ends were trimmed by 5 bases and 4 bases, with 14 bases remaining between them. CDR1 is LNHDA and CDR2 is SQIVND in the germline V gene (reference sequence). Written as DNA, the CDR3 is TGTGCCAGTAGTTCCCCAAAGGAGCGTAATGAAAAACTGTTTTTT. Translation gives CASSSPKERNEKLFF.

This chain connects TRBV28 to TRBJ2-5; 12 nucleotides line up with TRBD2. The length of the CDR3 is 17 residues. Looked up from germline, CDR1 is MDHEN and CDR2 is SYDVKM. Unmatched junction bases numbered 3, after V lost 0 bases and J lost 1 base. The CDR3: CASSLWTSGSSQETQYF. The CDR3 bases are TGTGCCAGCAGTTTATGGACTAGCGGGAGTAGCCAAGAGACCCAGTACTTC.

CDR3 loop: CASSSSYDTSKYF. In DNA, the CDR3 is TGTGCCAGCAGCTCGTCATACGACACCTCAAAGTACTTC. This chain connects TRBV5-4 to TRBJ2-7; D call uncertain. The CDR3 consists of 13 residues. The germline gives CDR1 SGHNT, CDR2 YYREEE (reference sequence). Trimming shortened V by 3 bases and J by 11 bases, and 18 bases separated the two germline ends. The variable domain in full, with the rest retrieved from reference TRBV5-4 and TRBJ2-7, is ETGVTQSPTHLIKTRGQQVTLRCSSQSGHNTVSWYQQALGQGPQFIFQYYREEENGRGNFPPRFSGLQFPNYSSELNVNALELDDSALYLCASSSSYDTSKYFGPGTRLTVT.

The chain has TRBV27 and TRBJ1-5, with 7 bases aligning to TRBD1. CDR1 and CDR2 from the germline V gene are MNHEY and SMNVEV (reference sequence). With 5 bases clipped from V and 6 bases from J, the junction kept 1 base outside the gene matches. The CDR3 loop spans 12 amino acids. The CDR3, as DNA: TGTGCCAGCAGTCACAGGGGTCAGCCCCAGCATTTT. The encoded protein is CASSHRGQPQHF.

The chain carries TRBV24-1 and TRBJ1-2; 8 bases align to TRBD1. Germline-derived CDR1 and CDR2 are KGHDR and SFDVKD. V lost 6 bases and J lost 8; bases outside the gene matches: 7. The CDR3 extends over 13 amino acids. CDR3 bases: TGTGCCACCAGTTCGGACAGGGTCGGAGGCTACACCTTC. This translates into CATSSDRVGGYTF.

The V call is TRBV28, the J call TRBJ2-7, with a weak D call TRBD2 (5 bases). The CDR3 is 14 amino acids. Trimming stripped 2 bases from V and 6 bases from J, with 14 bases between. Germline CDR1 reads MDHEN; CDR2 reads SYDVKM. This CDR3 reads CASSLRAPGIEQYF. The CDR3 DNA reads TGTGCCAGCAGTTTACGCGCCCCGGGGATCGAGCAGTACTTC.

This chain uses TRBV4-1 with TRBJ1-1; D call uncertain. CDR1 and CDR2 (germline): MGHRA, YSYEKL. The CDR3 loop spans 17 amino acids. Trimming took off 4 bases at V and 0 bases at J, with 18 bases between the two ends. CDR3 sequence: CASSPEEPAGMNTEAFF. The CDR3, as DNA: TGCGCCAGCAGCCCAGAGGAGCCGGCCGGCATGAACACTGAAGCTTTCTTT.